These 10 T cell receptor beta chains were sequenced from one sample in a study of T cell responses to AZD1222 COVID-19 vaccine. The protocol was immunoSEQ multiplex PCR, while the TCRdb copy is restricted to in-frame clones and leaves out a portion. Here the sample spans roughly 110,000 clones, roughly 90% being singletons. The sample in question was peripheral blood, obtained 28 days after the second AZD1222 dose. All receptors derive from an adult who received the AZD1222 COVID-19 vaccine.

The chain links TRBV7-8 to TRBJ2-1, with D unresolved. Trimming shortened V by 2 bases and J by 6 bases, and 8 bases separated the two germline ends. Germline V lookup: CDR1 SGHVS, CDR2 FQNEAQ. The CDR3 is made up of 13 amino acids. Here the CDR3 DNA reads TGTGCCAGCAGCTTAACAAGTTCCAATGAGCAGTTCTTC. Amino acid sequence: CASSLTSSNEQFF.

The V gene is TRBV4-2, the J gene TRBJ1-5, with a weak D call TRBD1 (5 bases). The CDR3 is made up of 15 amino acids. Trimming shortened V by 4 bases and J by 5 bases, and 15 bases separated the two germline ends. From germline, CDR1 is LGHNA and CDR2 YNFKEQ. The CDR3 DNA follows: TGTGCCAGCAGCCGGGACGTGGGCACCGATCAGCCCCAGCATTTT. This gives the protein CASSRDVGTDQPQHF.

This clone appeared a few times. The chain links TRBV28 to TRBJ1-1, with 10 bases that match TRBD1. The germline CDR1 and CDR2 sequences are MDHEN and SYDVKM. The junction had 9 bases not matched to a gene; V was cut back by 7 bases and J by 7 bases. The CDR3 spans 14 residues. DNA for the CDR3: TGTGCCAGCACCTCGACAGGGGGCTTATTTGAAGCTTTCTTT. This encodes CASTSTGGLFEAFF. Full variable domain (remainder filled in from reference TRBV28 and TRBJ1-1): DVKVTQSSRYLVKRTGEKVFLECVQDMDHENMFWYRQDPGLGLRLIYFSYDVKMKEKGDIPEGYSVSREKKERFSLILESASTNQTSMYLCASTSTGGLFEAFFGQGTRLTVV.

The rearrangement links TRBV3-1 (or the pseudogene TRBV3-2) to TRBJ1-2; 8 positions match TRBD1. Per the germline V gene, CDR1 is LGHDT and CDR2 is YNNKEL (reference sequence). This CDR3 is 14 amino acids long. V was pared by 5 bases and J by 5 bases, with 7 bases of the junction left unmatched. For the CDR3, the DNA is TGTGCCAGCAGCAGCGGACAGGGTCGGTATGGCTACACCTTC. Amino acids: CASSSGQGRYGYTF.

The V gene is TRBV6-6, the J gene TRBJ2-1; TRBD2 matches 10 bases. The V segment lost 5 bases and the J segment 3 bases; nucleotides outside the gene matches: 13. Per the germline V gene, CDR1 is MNHNY and CDR2 is SVGAGI (reference sequence). The CDR3 sequence is 18 residues long. CDR3 protein: CASSPRGSGGNFYNEQFF. In DNA, the CDR3 is TGTGCCAGCAGTCCCAGGGGTAGCGGGGGGAACTTCTACAATGAGCAGTTCTTC.

This clone has only one observation. The chain uses TRBV19 and TRBJ1-1; unclear D gene. V was clipped by 0 bases and J by 10 bases, with 12 bases between them. Germline values: CDR1 LNHDA, CDR2 SQIVND (reference sequence). This CDR3 has 13 amino acids. CDR3 loop: CASSIEKTIGAFF. The CDR3 DNA follows: TGTGCCAGTAGTATAGAAAAGACTATCGGAGCTTTCTTT.

The rearrangement links TRBV7-2 to TRBJ1-6, with TRBD1 matching over 7 bases. Per the germline V gene, CDR1 is SGHTA and CDR2 is FQGNSA. After removal of 2 bases from V and 6 bases from J, the junction contained 4 bases not matched to a gene. CDR3 length: 15 residues. CDR3 DNA: TGTGCCAGCAGCTTAAGGGCAGGGGGTAATTCACCCCTCCACTTT. Translating gives CASSLRAGGNSPLHF.

J is TRBJ2-5 and V is TRBV7-9; 8 nucleotides line up with TRBD2. This CDR3 has 16 amino acids. Germline loops: CDR1 SEHNR, CDR2 FQNEAQ (reference sequence). The V and J ends lost 7 bases and 5 bases, in that order; junction bases with no gene match: 15. In DNA, the CDR3 is TGTGCCAGCACCATCTTAGCGGGGAGGGGGAAGGAGACCCAGTACTTC. Its translation: CASTILAGRGKETQYF.

The rearrangement joins TRBV7-3 to TRBJ2-5; D is unclear. V lost 4 bases and J lost 1, with 7 bases in between. There are 13 residues in the CDR3. CDR1 is SGHTA and CDR2 is FQGTGA in the germline V gene. CDR3 region: CASSSSIQETQYF. Written as DNA, the CDR3 is TGTGCCAGCAGCTCCAGTATCCAAGAGACCCAGTACTTC.

This clone was observed a single time. The genes are TRBV19 and TRBJ2-7; 9 nucleotides line up with TRBD1. CDR1 and CDR2 from the germline V gene are LNHDA and SQIVND (reference sequence). The CDR3 spans 14 residues. V lost 4 bases, J lost 7 bases, and 8 bases stayed unmatched. CDR3 in amino acids: CASSTRDRVGEQYF. CDR3 sequence (DNA): TGTGCCAGTAGTACCCGGGACAGGGTGGGGGAGCAGTACTTC.